One and the same sample provided the 13 T cell receptor beta chains below, sequenced in a study of T cell responses to AZD1222 COVID-19 vaccine. Sequencing used immunoSEQ multiplex PCR; TCRdb keeps in-frame clones, though not all of them. The sample lists 150,000 or so clones; 92% were seen once. The sequencing used peripheral blood, collected 28 days after the second AZD1222 dose. The source is an adult who received the AZD1222 COVID-19 vaccine.

The chain carries TRBV11-2 and TRBJ1-1, with D uncertain. Trimming left V 1 base short and J 6 bases short, with 9 bases between. CDR1 is SGHAT and CDR2 is FQNNGV in the germline V gene. The length of the CDR3 is 13 residues. CDR3 coding DNA: TGTGCCAGCAGCTTAGCCGAGGGCCCTGAAGCTTTCTTT. This codes for CASSLAEGPEAFF.

The chain uses TRBV10-2 and TRBJ1-2; D remains ambiguous. Germline CDR1 reads WSHSY; CDR2 reads SAAADI. The CDR3 is 12 amino acids. Trimming removed 4 bases at V and 4 bases at J, with 7 bases between. CDR3 in DNA: TGCGCCAGCAGTGGTCAGACCTATGGCTACACCTTC. This translates into CASSGQTYGYTF.

The chain recombines TRBV5-1 with TRBJ1-2; possible D gene TRBD1, 5 bases. This CDR3 has 17 residues. Germline V gives CDR1 SGHRS, CDR2 YFSETQ. Trimming took off 1 base at V and 4 bases at J, with 20 bases between the two ends. Here the CDR3 reads CASSLTFRQPLGYGYTF. The DNA for the CDR3 is TGCGCCAGCAGCTTGACCTTTCGACAGCCTCTCGGCTATGGCTACACCTTC.

The CDR3 reads CASSARLGEPQHF. The CDR3, as DNA: TGTGCCAGCAGCGCCCGACTTGGGGAGCCCCAGCATTTT. The J gene is TRBJ1-5, the V gene TRBV9; D uncertain. Trimming removed 3 bases from V and 8 bases from J, with 12 bases in between. The germline gives CDR1 SGDLS, CDR2 YYNGEE. The CDR3 loop spans 13 amino acids.

The CDR3: CASSGILSNQPQHF. CDR3 DNA: TGTGCCAGCTCAGGGATTCTGAGCAATCAGCCCCAGCATTTT. The chain has TRBV19 and TRBJ1-5; possible D gene TRBD1, 5 bases. V lost 9 bases, J lost 1 base, and 13 bases lay in between. Germline CDR1 is LNHDA and CDR2 is SQIVND (reference sequence). CDR3 length: 14 residues.

The V call is TRBV27, the J call TRBJ1-4, with D unresolved. V was cut by 6 bases and J by 0 bases, with 11 bases left in between. Germline V gives CDR1 MNHEY, CDR2 SMNVEV (reference sequence). The CDR3 has 15 amino acids. The CDR3 spells CASRAGLATNEKLFF. CDR3 nucleotide sequence: TGTGCCAGCAGGGCCGGGCTGGCAACTAATGAAAAACTGTTTTTT.

This clone was recorded once. The chain employs TRBV9 and TRBJ2-3; D unclear. The length of the CDR3 is 14 residues. Germline V CDR1 and CDR2: SGDLS, YYNGEE. Deletions cut 2 bases from V and 6 bases from J, with 13 bases between. The CDR3: CASSVDLPEDTQYF. In DNA form, the CDR3 reads TGTGCCAGCAGCGTCGACCTACCAGAGGATACGCAGTATTTT.

This clone was seen only a few times. The rearrangement links TRBV19 to TRBJ2-1, with D possibly being TRBD1 (6 bases). Germline V gene sequence: CDR1 LNHDA, CDR2 SQIVND (reference sequence). V was trimmed by 8 bases and J by 0 bases, leaving 14 bases between them. This CDR3 spans 15 amino acids. CDR3 bases: TGTGCCAGTCACCCCACAGGGAGCTCCTACAATGAGCAGTTCTTC. Protein sequence: CASHPTGSSYNEQFF.

The chain is built from TRBV9 and TRBJ2-7; D remains ambiguous. The CDR3 length is 15 residues. CDR1 is SGDLS, CDR2 YYNGEE, per germline. The V end lost 0 bases, the J end lost 1 base, and 11 bases lay between the germline ends. The CDR3 here is CASSVGGQRSYEQYF. CDR3 sequence (DNA): TGTGCCAGCAGCGTAGGCGGTCAGAGGTCCTACGAGCAGTACTTC.

The chain carries TRBV7-9 and TRBJ1-1; D perhaps matches TRBD1 (5 bases). The CDR3 runs to 14 residues. Looked up from germline, CDR1 is SEHNR and CDR2 is FQNEAQ (reference sequence). Between the trimmed V and J ends, which lost 1 base and 5 bases, there was a span of 11 bases. This CDR3 is CASSLDQGWTEAFF. CDR3 sequence (DNA): TGTGCCAGCAGCTTAGATCAGGGTTGGACTGAAGCTTTCTTT.

This clone was detected once. The V and J genes are TRBV6-5 and TRBJ1-5, with D possibly being TRBD1 (5 bases). The V end was cut by 6 bases, the J end by 0 bases, with 12 bases between. The length of the CDR3 is 15 residues. Germline CDR1 is MNHEY and CDR2 is SVGAGI. The CDR3 reads CASSPRRGSNQPQHF. Here the CDR3 DNA reads TGTGCCAGCAGCCCAAGGAGGGGTAGCAATCAGCCCCAGCATTTT.

The DNA for the CDR3 is TGCAGTGCTAGAGACCGGCAGCCCCTCCACTTT. The encoded protein is CSARDRQPLHF. The gene calls are TRBV20-1 and TRBJ1-6; unclear D gene. The V and J ends lost 0 bases and 13 bases respectively, with 7 bases between them. Per germline, CDR1 DFQATT and CDR2 SNEGSKA (reference sequence). The CDR3 totals 11 residues.

V gene TRBV6-1 combines with J gene TRBJ1-1; the D is unclear. The CDR3 has 13 amino acids. From germline, CDR1 is MNHNS and CDR2 SASEGT. V lost 1 base to trimming and J lost 3 bases, with 6 bases between them. CDR3 DNA sequence: TGTGCCAGCAGTGAAGTGGGCGACACTGAAGCTTTCTTT. Protein: CASSEVGDTEAFF.